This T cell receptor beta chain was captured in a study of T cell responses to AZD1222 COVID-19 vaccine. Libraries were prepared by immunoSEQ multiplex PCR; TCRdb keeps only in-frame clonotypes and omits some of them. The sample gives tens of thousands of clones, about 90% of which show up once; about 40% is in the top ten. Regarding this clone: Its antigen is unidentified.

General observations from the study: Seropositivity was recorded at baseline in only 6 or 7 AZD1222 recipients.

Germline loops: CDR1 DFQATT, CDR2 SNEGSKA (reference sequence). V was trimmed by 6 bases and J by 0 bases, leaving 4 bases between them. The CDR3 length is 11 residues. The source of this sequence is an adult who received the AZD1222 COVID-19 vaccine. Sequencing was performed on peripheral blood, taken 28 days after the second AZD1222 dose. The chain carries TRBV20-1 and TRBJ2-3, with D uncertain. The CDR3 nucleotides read TGCAGTGCGGACAGCACAGATACGCAGTATTTT. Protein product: CSADSTDTQYF.